These T cell receptor beta chains were read from a single sample in a study of blood T cell repertoires in COVID-19. Assay: immunoSEQ multiplex PCR; the TCRdb copy retains only in-frame clones and omits some. Here the sample spans nearly 250,000 clones, approximately 90% being singletons. Sequences were obtained from PBMCs or T cells enriched from blood (not recorded which). The receptors stem from a man aged 45-60 years who had been exposed to COVID-19. Both conserved end residues are part of each CDR3. The order of the fields is CDR3 DNA, CDR3 protein, clone size, J gene, V gene, D gene. The D gene is left open where the match is weak. The size entry is marked missing in some rows and otherwise reads once, few, many or a size class.

DNA: TGTGCCAGCAGTGACCAGGGTACCATGAACACTGAAGCTTTCTTT
CDR3: CASSDQGTMNTEAFF
size: NA
J: TRBJ1-1
V: TRBV2
D: NA

DNA: TGTGCCAGCAGCACACTACAGGGGGCGAGCACCGGGGAGCTGTTTTTT
CDR3: CASSTLQGASTGELFF
size: few
J: TRBJ2-2
V: TRBV11-2
D: TRBD1

DNA: TGTGCCAGCAGTTTCGCAGGGGAATTGGGTGGCTACACCTTC
CDR3: CASSFAGELGGYTF
size: NA
J: TRBJ1-2
V: TRBV2
D: NA

DNA: TGTGCCAGCAGCGGCACCAACAGGGCTAGCGGGAGCTACGGTACAGATACGCAGTATTTT
CDR3: CASSGTNRASGSYGTDTQYF
size: few
J: TRBJ2-3
V: TRBV5-4
D: TRBD2

DNA: TGTGCCAGTCGAAACCCGGGGACAACTAATGAAAAACTGTTTTTT
CDR3: CASRNPGTTNEKLFF
size: NA
J: TRBJ1-4
V: TRBV19
D: NA

DNA: TGTGCCAGCTCACCGTCTTTTTACAATGAGCAGTTCTTC
CDR3: CASSPSFYNEQFF
size: NA
J: TRBJ2-1
V: TRBV18
D: NA

DNA: TGTGCCAGCAGCCCGTACGGGAGGCTTCATGAGCAGTTCTTC
CDR3: CASSPYGRLHEQFF
size: NA
J: TRBJ2-1
V: TRBV3-1/TRBV3-2
D: TRBD2

DNA: TGTGCCAGTACGGTCGGGACAGGGGGCCCGAACTATGGCTACACCTTC
CDR3: CASTVGTGGPNYGYTF
size: NA
J: TRBJ1-2
V: TRBV19
D: TRBD1

DNA: TGTGCCAGCTCACCATCGGGGGAGACCCAGTACTTC
CDR3: CASSPSGETQYF
size: NA
J: TRBJ2-5
V: TRBV18
D: NA

DNA: TGTGCCAGCAGCCAGGGGGCGCGAAGAATAGGACACAATGAGCAGTTCTTC
CDR3: CASSQGARRIGHNEQFF
size: NA
J: TRBJ2-1
V: TRBV2
D: TRBD1

DNA: TGTGCCAGCAGCATCAACAGGGGTCGAAGCGCAGTACAACTTGGCTACACCTTC
CDR3: CASSINRGRSAVQLGYTF
size: NA
J: TRBJ1-2
V: TRBV5-6
D: TRBD1

DNA: TGTGCCAGCAGCTTAAATCGTGGCAGGAATTATAATGAGCAGTTCTTC
CDR3: CASSLNRGRNYNEQFF
size: NA
J: TRBJ2-1
V: TRBV27
D: NA

DNA: TGTGCCAGCTCTGCCTCGGGCAATGAGCAGTTCTTC
CDR3: CASSASGNEQFF
size: NA
J: TRBJ2-1
V: TRBV2
D: NA

DNA: TGCAGCGCTCTCCGGGACTACGTTTCCGGGGAGCTGTTTTTT
CDR3: CSALRDYVSGELFF
size: NA
J: TRBJ2-2
V: TRBV29-1
D: TRBD2

DNA: TGTGCCAGCAGCTTCCAGGGAGGTCATTCACCCCTCCACTTT
CDR3: CASSFQGGHSPLHF
size: NA
J: TRBJ1-6
V: TRBV7-2
D: NA

DNA: TGTGCCAGCAGCTCATTGAAAGGACAGGGTTCCACTGAAGCTTTCTTT
CDR3: CASSSLKGQGSTEAFF
size: NA
J: TRBJ1-1
V: TRBV11-2
D: TRBD1

DNA: TGTGCCAGCAGCCCAATCCCCCAACCGAACCGGGAGCTTCCCGAGACCCAGTACTTC
CDR3: CASSPIPQPNRELPETQYF
size: NA
J: TRBJ2-5
V: TRBV27
D: NA

DNA: TGTGCCACCAGCAGAGTCCACAGGGGGGATCAGCCCCAGCATTTT
CDR3: CATSRVHRGDQPQHF
size: NA
J: TRBJ1-5
V: TRBV15
D: TRBD1

DNA: TGTGCCAGCTCACCAGCAGGGGGCCGGGACACTGAAGCTTTCTTT
CDR3: CASSPAGGRDTEAFF
size: NA
J: TRBJ1-1
V: TRBV18
D: TRBD1

DNA: TGTGCCAGCAGGAGGGACAGAGTAAACACCGGGGAGCTGTTTTTT
CDR3: CASRRDRVNTGELFF
size: NA
J: TRBJ2-2
V: TRBV27
D: TRBD1

DNA: TGTGCCAGCAGGCTCGACAGGGGAGGCGAAAAACTGTTTTTT
CDR3: CASRLDRGGEKLFF
size: NA
J: TRBJ1-4
V: TRBV2
D: TRBD1

DNA: TGTGCCAGCAGGGCAGGGGGAGCCTATGGCTACACCTTC
CDR3: CASRAGGAYGYTF
size: NA
J: TRBJ1-2
V: TRBV6-6
D: TRBD1